The clone carrying this T cell receptor (beta chain) appeared a few times. Its cognate antigen is unknown. The data are from a study of beta chain features in type 1 diabetes. Study context: All samples combined gave around 98,000,000 sorted cells for examination.

Germline loops: CDR1 LNHDA, CDR2 SQIVND (reference sequence). This CDR3 is 13 amino acids long. Trimming left V 5 bases short and J 8 bases short, with 15 bases between. Study findings and constraints: Shorter templates might be favored by PCR, equally in patients and controls. Moderate yet significant TCRB CDR3 shortening was seen in Type 1 diabetes patients in all four CD4+ subsets.

The authors reverse transcribed all of the isolated RNA, so sequencing captured expressed TCRB transcripts. The protocol was immunoSEQ multiplex PCR, while the TCRdb copy is restricted to in-frame clones and leaves out a portion. Among some 350,000 clones listed, 13% were seen once. A sort by CD45RO/CCR7/CD25/CD127/CD95/CD27 yielded CD4+ naive, central memory, regulatory and stem cell-like memory cells. Sample: naive CD4+ T cells from blood. The clonotype comes from a woman between 18 and 30 years old with type 1 diabetes. This rearrangement joins TRBV19 to TRBJ1-2, with D unresolved. The CDR3 sequence is CASSSGILGGYTF. The CDR3, as DNA: TGTGCCAGTAGTTCGGGGATTCTTGGCGGCTACACCTTC.